This TCR beta chain is from a study of CXCR3-negative and CXCR3-positive naive CD8 T cells. Overall study findings and caveats: Relative to CXCR3-negative naive cells, CXCR3-positive naive cells had more hydrophobic TRB CDR3s. Memory, not naive, CXCR3-negative and CXCR3-positive cells differed in TRBV-TRBJ usage.

A CD45RO-CCR7+CD27+CD95- profile was what naive CD8+ T cells displayed. UMI labels and 5' RACE were used to prepare the TRB cDNA libraries. Using the 5' RACE reads, TCRdb records one entry per CDR3 protein without DNA. Seen in this sample are about 150,000 distinct CDR3 sequences; the ten most common clones hold about 0.48%. As regards this clonotype: Its antigen is undetermined.

This CDR3 is 13 amino acids long. The V gene's germline CDR1 is KGHDR and CDR2 SFDVKD. This receptor was identified in a human donor in good health. Some clones in this sample may be carry-over from other donors' samples. Material for sequencing was naive CXCR3+ CD8+ T cells from blood. Noted subset: CD45RO-CCR7+CD27+CD95- naive CD8+ T cells expressing CXCR3 (TNR3+). The V call is TRBV24-1, the J call TRBJ2-5; TCRdb proposes TRBD1, but this gene call is untestable without DNA. CDR3 protein: CATSERGLETQYF.